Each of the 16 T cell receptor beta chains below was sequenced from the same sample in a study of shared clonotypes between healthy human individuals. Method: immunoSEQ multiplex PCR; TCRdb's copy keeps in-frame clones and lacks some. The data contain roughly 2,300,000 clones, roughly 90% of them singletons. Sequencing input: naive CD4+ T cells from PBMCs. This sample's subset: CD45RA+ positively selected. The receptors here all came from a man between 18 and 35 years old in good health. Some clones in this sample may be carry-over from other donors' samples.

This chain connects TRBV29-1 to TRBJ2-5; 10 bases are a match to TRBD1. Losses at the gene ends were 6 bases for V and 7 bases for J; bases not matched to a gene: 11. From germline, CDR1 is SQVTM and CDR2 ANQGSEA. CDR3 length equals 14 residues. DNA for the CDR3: TGCAGCGTCCAGGGACAGGGGAAAAGCGGGACCCAGTACTTC. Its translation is CSVQGQGKSGTQYF.

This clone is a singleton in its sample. CDR3 protein: CASRADRGLGQPQHF. CDR3 bases: TGTGCCAGCAGGGCAGACAGGGGGCTCGGGCAGCCCCAGCATTTT. This chain connects TRBV2 to TRBJ1-5; 10 bases align to TRBD1. Trimming cost V 6 bases and J 7 bases; bases outside gene matches: 9. CDR1 and CDR2 (germline): SNHLY, FYNNEI. This CDR3 contains 15 residues. The variable domain in full, completed from reference TRBV2 and TRBJ1-5, reads EPEVTQTPSHQVTQMGQEVILRCVPISNHLYFYWYRQILGQKVEFLVSFYNNEISEKSEIFDDQFSVERPDGSNFTLKIRSTKLEDSAMYFCASRADRGLGQPQHFGDGTRLSIL.

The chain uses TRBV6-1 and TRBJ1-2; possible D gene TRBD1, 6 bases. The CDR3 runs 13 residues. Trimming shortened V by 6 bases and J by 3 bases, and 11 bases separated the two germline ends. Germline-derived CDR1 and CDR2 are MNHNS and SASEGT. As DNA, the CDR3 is TGTGCCAGCAGACAGGGAGCCGACTATGGCTACACCTTC. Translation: CASRQGADYGYTF.

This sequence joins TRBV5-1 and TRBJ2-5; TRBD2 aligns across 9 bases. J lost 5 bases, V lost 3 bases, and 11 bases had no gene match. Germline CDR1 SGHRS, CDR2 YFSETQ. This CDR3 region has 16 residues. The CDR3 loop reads CASSSLPGGGEETQYF. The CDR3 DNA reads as TGCGCCAGCAGCTCCCTCCCCGGCGGGGGGGAGGAGACCCAGTACTTC. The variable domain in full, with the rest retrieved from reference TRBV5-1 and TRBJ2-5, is KAGVTQTPRYLIKTRGQQVTLSCSPISGHRSVSWYQQTPGQGLQFLFEYFSETQRNKGNFPGRFSGRQFSNSRSEMNVSTLELGDSALYLCASSSLPGGGEETQYFGPGTRLLVL.

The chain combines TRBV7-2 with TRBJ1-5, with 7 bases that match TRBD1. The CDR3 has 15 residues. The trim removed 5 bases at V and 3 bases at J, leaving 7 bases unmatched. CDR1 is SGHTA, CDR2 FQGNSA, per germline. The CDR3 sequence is CASSLTGQFNQPQHF. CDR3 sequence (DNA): TGTGCCAGCAGCCTGACGGGACAGTTCAATCAGCCCCAGCATTTT.

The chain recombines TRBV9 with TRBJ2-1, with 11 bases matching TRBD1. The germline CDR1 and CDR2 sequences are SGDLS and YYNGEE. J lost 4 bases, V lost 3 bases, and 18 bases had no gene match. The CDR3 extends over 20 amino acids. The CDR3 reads CASSEGGRGQGAQLYNEQFF. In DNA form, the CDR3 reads TGTGCCAGCAGCGAAGGTGGGCGCGGACAGGGGGCTCAGCTATACAATGAGCAGTTCTTC.

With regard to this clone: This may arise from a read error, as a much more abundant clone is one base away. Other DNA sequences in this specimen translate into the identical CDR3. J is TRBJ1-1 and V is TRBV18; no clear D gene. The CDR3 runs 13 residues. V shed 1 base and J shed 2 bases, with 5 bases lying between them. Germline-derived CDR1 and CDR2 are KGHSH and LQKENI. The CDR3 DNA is TGTGCCAGCTCACCACAGGGCAACACTGAAGCTTTCTTT. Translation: CASSPQGNTEAFF.

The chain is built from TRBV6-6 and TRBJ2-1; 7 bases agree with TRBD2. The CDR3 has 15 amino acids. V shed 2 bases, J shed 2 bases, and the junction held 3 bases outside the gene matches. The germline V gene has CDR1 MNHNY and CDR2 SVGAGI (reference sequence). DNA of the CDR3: TGTGCCAGCAGTTACGGCGCGGGGGCCTACAATGAGCAGTTCTTC. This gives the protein CASSYGAGAYNEQFF.

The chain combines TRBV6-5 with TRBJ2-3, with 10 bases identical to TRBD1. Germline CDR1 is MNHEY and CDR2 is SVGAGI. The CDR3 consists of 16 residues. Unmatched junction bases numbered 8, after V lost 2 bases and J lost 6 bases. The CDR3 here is CASSYRTGGVADTQYF. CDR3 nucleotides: TGTGCCAGCAGTTACAGGACAGGGGGGGTGGCCGATACGCAGTATTTT.

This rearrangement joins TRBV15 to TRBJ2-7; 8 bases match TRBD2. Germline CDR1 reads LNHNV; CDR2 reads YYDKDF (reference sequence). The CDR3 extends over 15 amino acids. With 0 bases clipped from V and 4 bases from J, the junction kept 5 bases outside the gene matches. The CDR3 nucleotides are TGTGCCACCAGCAGAGATCCAGCGGGAGAGTACGAGCAGTACTTC. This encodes CATSRDPAGEYEQYF.

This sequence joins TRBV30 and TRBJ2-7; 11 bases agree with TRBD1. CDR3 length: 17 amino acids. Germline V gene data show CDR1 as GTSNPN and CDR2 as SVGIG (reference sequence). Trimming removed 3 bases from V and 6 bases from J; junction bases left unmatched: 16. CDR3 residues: CAWRYSDPGQGVGEQYF. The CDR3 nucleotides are TGTGCCTGGAGATATTCGGACCCGGGACAGGGGGTCGGCGAGCAGTACTTC.

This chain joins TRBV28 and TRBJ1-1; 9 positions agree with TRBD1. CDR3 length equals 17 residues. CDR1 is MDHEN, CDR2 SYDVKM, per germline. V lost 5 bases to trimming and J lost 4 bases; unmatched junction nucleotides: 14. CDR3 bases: TGTGCCAGCAGTACACTCCGGGACAGGGCTTGGAGCACTGAAGCTTTCTTT. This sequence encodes CASSTLRDRAWSTEAFF. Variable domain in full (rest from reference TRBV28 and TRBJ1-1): DVKVTQSSRYLVKRTGEKVFLECVQDMDHENMFWYRQDPGLGLRLIYFSYDVKMKEKGDIPEGYSVSREKKERFSLILESASTNQTSMYLCASSTLRDRAWSTEAFFGQGTRLTVV.

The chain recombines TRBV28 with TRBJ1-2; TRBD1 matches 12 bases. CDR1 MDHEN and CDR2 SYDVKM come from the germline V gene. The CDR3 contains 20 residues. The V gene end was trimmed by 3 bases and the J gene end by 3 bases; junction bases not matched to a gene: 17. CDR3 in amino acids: CASSFTSSPGQGAVYYGYTF. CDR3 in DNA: TGTGCCAGCAGTTTTACAAGCTCTCCGGGACAGGGGGCGGTTTACTATGGCTACACCTTC.

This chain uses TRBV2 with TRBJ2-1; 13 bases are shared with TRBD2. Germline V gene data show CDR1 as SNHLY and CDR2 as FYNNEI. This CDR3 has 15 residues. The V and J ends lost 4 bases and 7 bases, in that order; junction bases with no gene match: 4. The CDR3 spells CASSVWGLAGNEQFF. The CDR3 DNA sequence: TGTGCCAGCAGTGTATGGGGACTAGCGGGAAATGAGCAGTTCTTC.

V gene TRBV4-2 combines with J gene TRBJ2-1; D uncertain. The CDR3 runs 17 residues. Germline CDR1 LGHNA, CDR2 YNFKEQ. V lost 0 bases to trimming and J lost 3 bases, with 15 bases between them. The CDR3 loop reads CASSQDLGSTNYNEQFF. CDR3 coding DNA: TGTGCCAGCAGCCAAGATCTCGGCTCTACAAACTACAATGAGCAGTTCTTC.

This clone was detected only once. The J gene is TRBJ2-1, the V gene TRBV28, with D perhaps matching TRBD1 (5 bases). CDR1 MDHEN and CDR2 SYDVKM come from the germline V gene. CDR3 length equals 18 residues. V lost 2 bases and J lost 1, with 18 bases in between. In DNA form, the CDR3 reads TGTGCCAGCAGTTTAAACCCAGGGTCGGGTCTGTCCTACAATGAGCAGTTCTTC. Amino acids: CASSLNPGSGLSYNEQFF.